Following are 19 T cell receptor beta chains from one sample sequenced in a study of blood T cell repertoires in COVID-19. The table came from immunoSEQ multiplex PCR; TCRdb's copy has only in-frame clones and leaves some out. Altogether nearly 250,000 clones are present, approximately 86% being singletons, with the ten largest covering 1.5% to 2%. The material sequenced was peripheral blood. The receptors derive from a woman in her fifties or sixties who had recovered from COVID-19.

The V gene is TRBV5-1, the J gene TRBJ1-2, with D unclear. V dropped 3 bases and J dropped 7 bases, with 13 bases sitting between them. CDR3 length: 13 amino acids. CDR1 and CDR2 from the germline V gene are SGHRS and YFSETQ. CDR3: CASSSPGIFGYTF. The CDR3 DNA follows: TGCGCCAGCAGCTCACCCGGGATTTTTGGCTACACCTTC. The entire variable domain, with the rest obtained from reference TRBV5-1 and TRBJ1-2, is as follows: KAGVTQTPRYLIKTRGQQVTLSCSPISGHRSVSWYQQTPGQGLQFLFEYFSETQRNKGNFPGRFSGRQFSNSRSEMNVSTLELGDSALYLCASSSPGIFGYTFGSGTRLTVV.

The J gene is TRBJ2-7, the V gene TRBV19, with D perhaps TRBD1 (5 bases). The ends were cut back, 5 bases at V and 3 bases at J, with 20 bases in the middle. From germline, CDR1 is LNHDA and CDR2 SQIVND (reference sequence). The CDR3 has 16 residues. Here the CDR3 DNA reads TGTGCCAGTAGTGCCACTACGGACATTACTCACTACGAGCAGTACTTC. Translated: CASSATTDITHYEQYF.

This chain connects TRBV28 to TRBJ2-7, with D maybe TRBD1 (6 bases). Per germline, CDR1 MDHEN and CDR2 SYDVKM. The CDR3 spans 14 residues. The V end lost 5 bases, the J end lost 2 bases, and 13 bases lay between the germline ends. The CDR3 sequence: CASSQNTGTYEQYF. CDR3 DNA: TGTGCCAGCAGTCAAAATACAGGGACCTACGAGCAGTACTTC.

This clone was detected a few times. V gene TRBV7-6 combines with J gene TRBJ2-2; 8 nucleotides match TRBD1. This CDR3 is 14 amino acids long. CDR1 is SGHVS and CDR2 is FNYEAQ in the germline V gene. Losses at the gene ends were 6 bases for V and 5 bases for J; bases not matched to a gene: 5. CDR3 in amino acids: CASRGDRPTGELFF. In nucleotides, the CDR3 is TGTGCCAGCAGAGGGGACAGGCCTACCGGGGAGCTGTTTTTT.

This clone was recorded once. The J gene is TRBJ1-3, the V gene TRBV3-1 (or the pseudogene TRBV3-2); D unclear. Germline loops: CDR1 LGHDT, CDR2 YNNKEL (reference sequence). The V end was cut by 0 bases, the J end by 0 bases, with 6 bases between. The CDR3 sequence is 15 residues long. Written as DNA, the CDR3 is TGTGCCAGCAGCCAAGATGCGGTCTCTGGAAACACCATATATTTT. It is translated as CASSQDAVSGNTIYF.

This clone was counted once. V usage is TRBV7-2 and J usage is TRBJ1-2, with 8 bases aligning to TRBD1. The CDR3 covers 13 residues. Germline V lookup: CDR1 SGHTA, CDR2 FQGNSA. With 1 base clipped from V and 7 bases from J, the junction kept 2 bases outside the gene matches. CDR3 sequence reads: CASSLEGQAGYTF. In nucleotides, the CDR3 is TGTGCCAGCAGCTTAGAGGGACAGGCTGGCTACACCTTC.

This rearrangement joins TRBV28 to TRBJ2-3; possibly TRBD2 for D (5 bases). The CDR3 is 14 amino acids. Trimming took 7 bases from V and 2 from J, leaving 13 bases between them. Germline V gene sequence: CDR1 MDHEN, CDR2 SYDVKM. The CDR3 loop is CASKGLASTDTQYF. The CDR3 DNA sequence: TGTGCCAGCAAAGGACTCGCGTCCACAGATACGCAGTATTTT.

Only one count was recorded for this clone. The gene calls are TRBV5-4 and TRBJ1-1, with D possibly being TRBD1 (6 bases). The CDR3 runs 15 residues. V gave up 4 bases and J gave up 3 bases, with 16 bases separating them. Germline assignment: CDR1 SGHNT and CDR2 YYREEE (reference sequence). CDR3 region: CASSPREGGYTEAFF. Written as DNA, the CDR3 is TGTGCCAGCAGCCCCCGGGAGGGGGGATACACTGAAGCTTTCTTT. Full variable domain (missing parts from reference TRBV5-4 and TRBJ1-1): ETGVTQSPTHLIKTRGQQVTLRCSSQSGHNTVSWYQQALGQGPQFIFQYYREEENGRGNFPPRFSGLQFPNYSSELNVNALELDDSALYLCASSPREGGYTEAFFGQGTRLTVV.

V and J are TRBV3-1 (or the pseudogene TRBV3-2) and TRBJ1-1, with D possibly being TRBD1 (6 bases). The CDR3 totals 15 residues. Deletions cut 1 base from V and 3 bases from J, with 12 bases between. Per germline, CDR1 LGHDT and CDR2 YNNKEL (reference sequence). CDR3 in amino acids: CASSQGTGSDTEAFF. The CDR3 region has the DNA TGTGCCAGCAGCCAAGGCACAGGGTCCGACACTGAAGCTTTCTTT.

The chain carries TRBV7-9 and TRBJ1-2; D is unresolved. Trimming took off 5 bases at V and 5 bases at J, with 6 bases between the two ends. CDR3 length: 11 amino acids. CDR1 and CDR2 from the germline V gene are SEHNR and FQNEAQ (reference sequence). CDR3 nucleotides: TGTGCCAGCAGCCGTTTTTATGGCTACACCTTC. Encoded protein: CASSRFYGYTF.

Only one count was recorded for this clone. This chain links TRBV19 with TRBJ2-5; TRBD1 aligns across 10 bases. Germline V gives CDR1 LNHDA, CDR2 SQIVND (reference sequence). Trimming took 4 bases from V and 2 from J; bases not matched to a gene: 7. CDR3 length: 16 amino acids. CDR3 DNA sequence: TGTGCCAGTAGTACTCGACCGGGACAGGGGCAAGAGACCCAGTACTTC. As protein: CASSTRPGQGQETQYF.

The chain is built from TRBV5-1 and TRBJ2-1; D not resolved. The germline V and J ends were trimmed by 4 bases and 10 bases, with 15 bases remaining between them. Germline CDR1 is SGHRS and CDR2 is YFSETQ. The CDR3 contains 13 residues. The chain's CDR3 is CASSPELRREQFF. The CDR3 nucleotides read TGCGCCAGCAGCCCAGAACTCCGGCGGGAGCAGTTCTTC.

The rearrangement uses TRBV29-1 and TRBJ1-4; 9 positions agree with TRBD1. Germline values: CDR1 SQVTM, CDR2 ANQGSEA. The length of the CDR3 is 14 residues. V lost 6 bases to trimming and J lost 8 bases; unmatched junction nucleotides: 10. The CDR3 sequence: CSVLQGARGEKLFF. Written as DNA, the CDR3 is TGCAGCGTCTTACAGGGGGCGCGGGGGGAAAAACTGTTTTTT.

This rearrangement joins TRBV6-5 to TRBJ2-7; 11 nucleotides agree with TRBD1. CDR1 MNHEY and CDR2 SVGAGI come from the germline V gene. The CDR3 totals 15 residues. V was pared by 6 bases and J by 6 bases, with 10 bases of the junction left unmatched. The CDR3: CASRTGTGGAIEQYF. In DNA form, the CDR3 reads TGTGCCAGCAGGACAGGGACAGGGGGTGCTATCGAGCAGTACTTC.

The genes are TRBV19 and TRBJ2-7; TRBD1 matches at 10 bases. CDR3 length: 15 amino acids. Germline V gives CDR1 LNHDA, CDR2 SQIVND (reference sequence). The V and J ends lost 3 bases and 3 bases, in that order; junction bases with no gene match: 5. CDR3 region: CASSIGTGEYYEQYF. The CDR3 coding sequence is TGTGCCAGTAGTATCGGGACAGGGGAATACTACGAGCAGTACTTC.

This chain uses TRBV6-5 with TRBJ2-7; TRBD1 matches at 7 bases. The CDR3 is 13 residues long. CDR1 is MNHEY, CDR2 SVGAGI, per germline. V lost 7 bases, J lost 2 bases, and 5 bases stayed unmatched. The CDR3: CASTSTGTYEQYF. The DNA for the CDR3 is TGTGCCAGCACCTCGACAGGGACCTACGAGCAGTACTTC.

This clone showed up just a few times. The CDR3 region has the DNA TGCGCCAGCAGCCGACTACAGGGGAACACCAATAACTATGGCTACACCTTC. Translated, it gives CASSRLQGNTNNYGYTF. The rearrangement uses TRBV4-1 and TRBJ1-2; 7 bases line up with TRBD1. This CDR3 comprises 17 residues. The V gene's germline CDR1 is MGHRA and CDR2 YSYEKL. The J segment lost 1 base and the V segment lost 4 bases, leaving 12 bases of the junction unmatched.

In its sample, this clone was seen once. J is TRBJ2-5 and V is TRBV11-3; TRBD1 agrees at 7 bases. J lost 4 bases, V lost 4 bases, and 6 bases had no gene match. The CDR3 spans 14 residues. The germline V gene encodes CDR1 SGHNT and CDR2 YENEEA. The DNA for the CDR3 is TGTGCCAGCAGCTCAGGACAGGATAGAGAGACCCAGTACTTC. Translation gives CASSSGQDRETQYF.

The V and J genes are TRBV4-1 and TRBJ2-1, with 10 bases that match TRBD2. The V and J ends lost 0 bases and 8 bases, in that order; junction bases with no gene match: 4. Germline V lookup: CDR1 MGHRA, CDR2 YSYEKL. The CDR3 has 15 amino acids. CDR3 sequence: CASSQEIAGGYEQFF. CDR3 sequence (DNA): TGCGCCAGCAGCCAAGAGATAGCGGGGGGTTATGAGCAGTTCTTC.